The rows below give T cell receptor beta chains drawn from one sample of a study of glioma-infiltrating T cells. MiXCR, run by TCRdb on the multiplex PCR reads, gives a single entry per CDR3 protein. The sample consists of over 120,000 distinct CDR3 sequences, about two fifths of them appearing once. Source material: glioma tissue, nonneoplastic brain tissue, or PBMCs (not recorded which). The receptors here all came from a human donor with low-grade glioma or glioblastoma, undergoing nonglioma brain surgery, or in good health (not recorded which). CDR3s include the opening cysteine and the closing phenylalanine or tryptophan. Fields, in order: V gene, J gene, D gene, clone size, CDR3 DNA, CDR3 protein. The D gene is left open where the match is weak. Rows may omit the clone size; those that give it use once, few, many or a size class.

v_call: TRBV20-1; j_call: TRBJ1-5; d_call: .; clone_size: .; cdr3_nt: TGCAGTGCTAGAGATTTCTCCAATAGCAATCAGCCCCATCATTTT; cdr3_aa: CSARDFSNSNQPHHF
v_call: TRBV6-9; j_call: TRBJ1-2; d_call: TRBD1; clone_size: .; cdr3_nt: TGTGCCACCAGTTACGACGGACAGGGAGCCGCTAGCTACGGCTACACCTTC; cdr3_aa: CATSYDGQGAASYGYTF
v_call: TRBV6-1; j_call: TRBJ2-7; d_call: TRBD1; clone_size: .; cdr3_nt: TGTGCCTCGGAGGACAGGGCATCTAACGAGCAGTACTTC; cdr3_aa: CASEDRASNEQYF
v_call: TRBV12-3/TRBV12-4; j_call: TRBJ1-2; d_call: .; clone_size: .; cdr3_nt: TGTGCCAGCAGAGATAACAAGATCCCTAACTATGGCTACACCTTC; cdr3_aa: CASRDNKIPNYGYTF
v_call: TRBV2; j_call: TRBJ2-7; d_call: .; clone_size: .; cdr3_nt: TGTGCCAGCAGTGAGGACTGGGCAGGCAACGAGCAGTACTTC; cdr3_aa: CASSEDWAGNEQYF
v_call: TRBV7-9; j_call: TRBJ2-1; d_call: .; clone_size: many; cdr3_nt: TGTGCCAGCAGGTGGGGGAATGAGCAGTTCTTC; cdr3_aa: CASRWGNEQFF
v_call: TRBV12-3/TRBV12-4; j_call: TRBJ1-1; d_call: .; clone_size: .; cdr3_nt: TGTGCCAGCAGAAAGTGGGGGAACACTGAAGCTTTCTTT; cdr3_aa: CASRKWGNTEAFF
v_call: TRBV20-1; j_call: TRBJ2-1; d_call: TRBD2; clone_size: many; cdr3_nt: TGCAGTGCTAGAGACCGACTAGCGGGAGTTCAGATTGAGCAGTTCTTC; cdr3_aa: CSARDRLAGVQIEQFF
v_call: TRBV20-1; j_call: TRBJ2-7; d_call: TRBD1; clone_size: .; cdr3_nt: TGCAGTGCTACGGGACAGGCAAGCTCCTACGAGCAGTACTTC; cdr3_aa: CSATGQASSYEQYF
v_call: TRBV5-5; j_call: TRBJ2-2; d_call: .; clone_size: once; cdr3_nt: TGTGCCAGCAGCTTGGGCAGCACCGGGGAGCTGTTTTTT; cdr3_aa: CASSLGSTGELFF
v_call: TRBV20-1; j_call: TRBJ2-7; d_call: TRBD1; clone_size: many; cdr3_nt: TGCAGTGCGCCTACCCTCGGACAGGGGGGCCACGAGCAGTACTTC; cdr3_aa: CSAPTLGQGGHEQYF
v_call: TRBV7-2; j_call: TRBJ2-5; d_call: .; clone_size: .; cdr3_nt: TGTGCCAGCAGCCTTGGTTGGCTGGAAGAGACCCAGTACTTC; cdr3_aa: CASSLGWLEETQYF
v_call: TRBV7-2; j_call: TRBJ2-3; d_call: TRBD1; clone_size: .; cdr3_nt: TGTGCCAGCAGCTTAGCTCCGGGACAGAGGGCAGATACGCAGTATTTT; cdr3_aa: CASSLAPGQRADTQYF
v_call: TRBV28; j_call: TRBJ1-4; d_call: .; clone_size: .; cdr3_nt: TGTGCCAGCAGCCCACTAGGAGAGGGTCGGTATGAAAAACTGTTTTTT; cdr3_aa: CASSPLGEGRYEKLFF
v_call: TRBV6-1; j_call: TRBJ2-7; d_call: TRBD1; clone_size: .; cdr3_nt: TGTGCCAGCAGTGTCGTGACAGGGGACGACGAGCAGTACTTC; cdr3_aa: CASSVVTGDDEQYF